This T cell receptor (beta chain) stems from a study of PD-1 blockade in mismatch repair-deficient tumors. The CDR3 extends over 14 amino acids. V was trimmed by 5 bases and J by 0 bases, leaving 9 bases between them. Germline V gene lookup returns CDR1 SNHLY and CDR2 FYNNEI. The table came from immunoSEQ multiplex PCR; TCRdb's copy has only in-frame clones and leaves some out. This table holds roughly 120,000 clones, more than 70% found once. Here the sequenced sample was peripheral blood, taken approximately 70 weeks after starting pembrolizumab. The rearrangement joins TRBV2 to TRBJ2-3; TRBD1 might be the D (5 bases). The TCR comes from an adult with mismatch repair-deficient cancer. The CDR3, as DNA: TGTGCCAGCAGTATTGACAGTAGCACAGATACGCAGTATTTT. This codes for CASSIDSSTDTQYF.